Included here is one TCR beta chain sequence, with context. Antigen specificity is unknown. These data come from a study of shared clonotypes between healthy human individuals. Study-level results: Investigators expected sequencing depth to affect clonotype sharing among donors. Large depth notwithstanding, sorted-subset sequencing proved incomplete by rarefaction. In contrast to clonotypes shared by all four donors, non-shared clonotypes had lower generation probabilities.

The CDR3 runs to 15 residues. Germline V gene sequence: CDR1 SGHRS, CDR2 YFSETQ. The V gene lost 0 bases and the J gene lost 6 bases, with 15 bases spanning the gap. Method: immunoSEQ multiplex PCR; TCRdb's copy keeps in-frame clones and lacks some. Here the sample spans over a million clones, about 80% being singletons. Sequenced: memory CD4+ T cells sorted from blood. Subset in this sample: CD45RA-negative fraction. The TCR originated in a man younger than 35 in good health. The chain couples TRBV5-1 to TRBJ1-2; D is perhaps TRBD1 (5 bases). The DNA of the CDR3 is TGCGCCAGCAGCTTGGCCCCCAGGACAATGGATGGCTACACCTTC. It translates to CASSLAPRTMDGYTF.